This T cell receptor (beta chain) was documented in a study of CD8 T cells in Susac syndrome. Study conclusions and caveats: When the CD4+ T cell repertoires of patients with Susac syndrome were examined, they did not show any clonal expansion.

In this sample, this clonotype turned up once. What it binds is unknown. The CDR3 has 17 residues. Germline V gives CDR1 SGHNT, CDR2 YENEEA. V was trimmed by 5 bases and J by 5 bases, leaving 24 bases between them. RNA totalling about 0.5 to 1 ug underwent reverse transcription with random hexamers. TCRdb reprocessed the immunoSEQ multiplex PCR reads via MiXCR and lists one record per CDR3 protein. The sample has 210,000 or so distinct CDR3 sequences, approximately 94% seen once; the top ten hold under 0.2%. The TCR comes from a human donor with Susac syndrome. The rearrangement joins TRBV11-3 to TRBJ2-5, with D perhaps matching TRBD1 or TRBD2 (6 bases each). The specimen sequenced was CD4+ T cells from PBMCs. CDR3 sequence (DNA): TGTGCCAGCAGCCACCGGGGAGAGGCCAGAGGGGGGGAGACCCAGTACTTC. Amino acids: CASSHRGEARGGETQYF.